This TCR beta chain was recovered during a study of blood T cell repertoires in COVID-19. At the level of the study: Acute and convalescent COVID-19 specimens originated in the United States, Italy and Spain.

As originally analysed: The authors estimated nucleated cell counts from reference gene primer amplification. Produced via immunoSEQ multiplex PCR; TCRdb's table is partial and in-frame only. The DNA gave D and trimming, while V, J and clone size come from that table. The sample includes roughly 77,000 clones, around 90% of them seen just once. Germline V gene data show CDR1 as MNHEY and CDR2 as SVGAGI. The ends lost 6 bases at V and 4 bases at J; junction bases unmatched: 5. The CDR3 totals 15 residues. Sequencing input: peripheral blood. This TCR was recovered from a woman older than 75 with active COVID-19. The chain joins TRBV6-5 to TRBJ2-7, with TRBD2 matching over 14 bases. CDR3 sequence reads: CASSHRTSGRYEQYF. The DNA of the CDR3 is TGTGCCAGCAGCCACCGGACTAGCGGGAGGTACGAGCAGTACTTC.